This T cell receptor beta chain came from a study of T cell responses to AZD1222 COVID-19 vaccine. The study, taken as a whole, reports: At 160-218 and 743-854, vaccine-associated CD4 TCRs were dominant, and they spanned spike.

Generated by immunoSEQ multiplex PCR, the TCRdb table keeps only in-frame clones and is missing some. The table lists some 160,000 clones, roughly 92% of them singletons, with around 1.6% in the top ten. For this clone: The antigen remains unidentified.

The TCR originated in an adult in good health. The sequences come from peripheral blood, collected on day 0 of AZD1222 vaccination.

The CDR3 sequence is CASSVSRVTGELFF. CDR3 nucleotide sequence: TGTGCCAGCAGCGTTAGTAGGGTGACCGGGGAGCTGTTTTTT. The chain combines TRBV7-6 with TRBJ2-2; D not certain. The CDR3 consists of 14 residues. Between the trimmed V and J ends, which lost 5 bases and 5 bases, there was a span of 12 bases. CDR1 and CDR2 from the germline V gene are SGHVS and FNYEAQ.